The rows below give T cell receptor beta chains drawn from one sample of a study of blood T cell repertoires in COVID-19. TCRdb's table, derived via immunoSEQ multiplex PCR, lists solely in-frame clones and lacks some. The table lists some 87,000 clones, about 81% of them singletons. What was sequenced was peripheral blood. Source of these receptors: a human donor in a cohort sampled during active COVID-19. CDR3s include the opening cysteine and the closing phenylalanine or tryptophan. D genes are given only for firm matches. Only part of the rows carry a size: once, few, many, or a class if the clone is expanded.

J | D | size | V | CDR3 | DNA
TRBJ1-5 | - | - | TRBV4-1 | CASSQRKESDQPQHF | TGCGCCAGCAGCCAAAGGAAGGAGAGCGATCAGCCCCAGCATTTT
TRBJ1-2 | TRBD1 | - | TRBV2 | CASIHRGLRGYTF | TGTGCCAGCATCCACAGGGGGCTGCGTGGCTACACCTTC
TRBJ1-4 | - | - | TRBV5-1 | CASSLGFGGDEKLFF | TGCGCCAGCAGCTTGGGATTCGGCGGGGATGAAAAACTGTTTTTT
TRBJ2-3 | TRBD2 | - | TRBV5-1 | CASSPGRGPLGDTQYF | TGCGCCAGCAGCCCCGGGAGGGGCCCTCTCGGAGATACGCAGTATTTT
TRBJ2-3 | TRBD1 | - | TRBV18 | CASSPFRDRGADTQYF | TGTGCCAGCTCACCATTCCGGGACAGGGGTGCAGATACGCAGTATTTT
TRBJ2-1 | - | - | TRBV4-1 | CASSQVSARDGYEQFF | TGCGCCAGCAGCCAAGTCAGTGCTCGGGATGGGTATGAGCAGTTCTTC
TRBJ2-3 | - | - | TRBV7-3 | CASSKILVRTDTQYF | TGTGCCAGCAGCAAAATACTAGTCCGCACAGATACGCAGTATTTT
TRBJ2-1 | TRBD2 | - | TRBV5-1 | CASSLRSVTSGGNNEQFF | TGCGCCAGCAGCTTGCGGTCAGTGACTAGCGGGGGGAACAATGAGCAGTTCTTC
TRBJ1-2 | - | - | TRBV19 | CASSRVANYGYTF | TGTGCCAGTAGTCGGGTAGCAAACTATGGCTACACCTTC
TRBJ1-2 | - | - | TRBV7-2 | CASSPGGATRRIGYTF | TGTGCCAGCAGCCCGGGGGGAGCTACCCGTAGGATTGGCTACACCTTC
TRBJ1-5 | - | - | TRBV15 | CATSRVGGGRGHSNQPQHF | TGTGCCACCAGCAGAGTTGGGGGGGGCAGGGGACATAGCAATCAGCCCCAGCATTTT
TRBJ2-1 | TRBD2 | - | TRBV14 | CASSLLAGRYNEQFF | TGTGCCAGCAGCCTTCTAGCGGGGCGCTACAATGAGCAGTTCTTC
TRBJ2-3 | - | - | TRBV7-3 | CASSEGRAPSTDTQYF | TGTGCCAGCAGTGAGGGTCGCGCCCCTAGCACAGATACGCAGTATTTT
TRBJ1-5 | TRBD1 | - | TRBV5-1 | CASSPGQTSNQPQHF | TGCGCCAGCAGCCCGGGACAGACGAGCAATCAGCCCCAGCATTTT
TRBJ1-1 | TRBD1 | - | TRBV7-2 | CASSLSGTGNVVAFF | TGTGCCAGCAGCCTATCCGGGACAGGGAATGTTGTGGCTTTCTTT
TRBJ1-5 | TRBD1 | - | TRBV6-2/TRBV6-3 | CASSTGGQNQPQHF | TGTGCCAGCAGTACAGGGGGCCAGAATCAGCCCCAGCATTTT
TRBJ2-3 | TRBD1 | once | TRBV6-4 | CASSDSRQGGTDTQYF | TGTGCCAGCAGTGACTCGAGACAGGGAGGCACAGATACGCAGTATTTT
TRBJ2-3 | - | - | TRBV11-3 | CASSSNIAGVTDTQYF | TGTGCCAGCAGCTCCAATATTGCAGGGGTAACAGATACGCAGTATTTT
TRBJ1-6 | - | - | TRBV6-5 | CASSVSGENNSPLHF | TGTGCCAGCAGCGTATCGGGGGAGAATAATTCACCCCTCCACTTT
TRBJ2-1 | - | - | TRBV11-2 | CASSLRLGGGEQFF | TGTGCCAGCAGCTTACGGCTAGGGGGTGGGGAGCAGTTCTTC
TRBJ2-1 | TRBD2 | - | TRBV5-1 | CASARTSGGNEQFF | TGCGCCAGCGCAAGGACTAGCGGGGGAAATGAGCAGTTCTTC
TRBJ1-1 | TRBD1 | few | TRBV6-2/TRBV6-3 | CASSYHTTGGTEAFF | TGTGCCAGCAGTTACCACACTACAGGGGGAACTGAAGCTTTCTTT
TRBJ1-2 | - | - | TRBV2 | CASSSDRQGRGYTF | TGTGCCAGCAGTTCCGACCGCCAGGGGCGCGGCTACACCTTC
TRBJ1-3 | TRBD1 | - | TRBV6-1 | CASSEDRGRGNTIYF | TGTGCCAGCAGTGAAGACAGGGGGCGCGGAAACACCATATATTTT
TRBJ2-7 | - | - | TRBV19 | CASSRGGNSYEQYF | TGTGCCAGTAGTAGAGGCGGGAATTCCTACGAGCAGTACTTC
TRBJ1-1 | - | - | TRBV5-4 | CASSWTALNTEAFF | TGTGCCAGCAGCTGGACAGCTCTGAACACTGAAGCTTTCTTT
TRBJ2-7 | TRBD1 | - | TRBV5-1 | CASSLGTVDTLRNEQYF | TGCGCCAGCAGCTTAGGGACAGTGGACACTTTAAGAAACGAGCAGTACTTC
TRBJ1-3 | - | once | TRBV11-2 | CASSLDGHSGNTIYF | TGTGCCAGCAGCCTAGACGGACACTCTGGAAACACCATATATTTT
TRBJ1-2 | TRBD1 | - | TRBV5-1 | CASSSGQGTLYGYTF | TGCGCCAGCAGCTCAGGACAGGGTACGCTCTATGGCTACACCTTC
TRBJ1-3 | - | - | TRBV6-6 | CASRYGDSSGNTIYF | TGTGCCAGCAGGTACGGTGACTCCTCTGGAAACACCATATATTTT
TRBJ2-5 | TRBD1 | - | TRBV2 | CASKPGTGQETQYF | TGTGCCAGCAAACCAGGGACAGGCCAAGAGACCCAGTACTTC
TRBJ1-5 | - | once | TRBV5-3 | CARSLVRCNQPQHF | TGTGCCAGAAGCTTGGTCAGGTGCAATCAGCCCCAGCATTTT
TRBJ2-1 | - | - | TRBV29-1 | CSVKAYLRDNEQFF | TGCAGCGTTAAAGCTTACCTGCGGGACAATGAGCAGTTCTTC
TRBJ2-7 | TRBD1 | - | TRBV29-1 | CSVRDSQQYF | TGCAGCGTCAGGGACAGCCAGCAGTACTTC
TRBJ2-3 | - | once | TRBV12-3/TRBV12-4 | CASTWRDTQYF | TGTGCCAGCACCTGGAGGGATACGCAGTATTTT
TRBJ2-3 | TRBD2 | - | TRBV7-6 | CASSKGSGVTTDTQYF | TGTGCCAGCAGCAAAGGTAGCGGGGTCACCACAGATACGCAGTATTTT
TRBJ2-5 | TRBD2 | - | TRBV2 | CASRAGTSGGTAQYF | TGTGCCAGCAGGGCCGGGACTAGCGGGGGAACTGCCCAGTACTTC
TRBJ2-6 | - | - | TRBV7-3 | CASSRTISGANVLTF | TGTGCCAGCAGCCGTACTATCTCTGGGGCCAACGTCCTGACTTTC
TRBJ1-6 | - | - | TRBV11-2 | CASSPIRGVDSPLHF | TGTGCCAGCAGCCCCATCCGCGGGGTAGATTCACCCCTCCACTTT
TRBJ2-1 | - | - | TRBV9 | CASSAERTRWRDEQFF | TGTGCCAGCAGCGCCGAAAGGACCCGATGGAGGGATGAGCAGTTCTTC
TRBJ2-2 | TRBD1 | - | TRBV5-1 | CASSLVTGAWTGELFF | TGCGCCAGCAGCTTGGTGACAGGGGCATGGACCGGGGAGCTGTTTTTT
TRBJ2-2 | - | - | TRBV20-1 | CSASATADTGELFF | TGCAGTGCTAGTGCAACAGCGGACACCGGGGAGCTGTTTTTT
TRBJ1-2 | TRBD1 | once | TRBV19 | CASSTAGTGDRYGYTF | TGTGCCAGTAGTACCGCCGGGACAGGGGATCGATATGGCTACACCTTC
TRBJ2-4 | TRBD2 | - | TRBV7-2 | CASSRGSGGALAGNIQYF | TGTGCCAGCAGCAGAGGTAGCGGGGGGGCCTTGGCTGGGAACATTCAGTACTTC
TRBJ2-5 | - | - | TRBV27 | CASSLSAGVGRTQYF | TGTGCCAGCAGTTTATCGGCAGGGGTCGGTAGGACCCAGTACTTC
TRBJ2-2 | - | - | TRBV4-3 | CASSQVVTGELFF | TGCGCCAGCAGCCAAGTCGTCACCGGGGAGCTGTTTTTT
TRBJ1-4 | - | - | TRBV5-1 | CASRWRPGGEKLFF | TGCGCCAGCAGGTGGAGACCCGGGGGGGAAAAACTGTTTTTT
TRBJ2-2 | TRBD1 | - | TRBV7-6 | CASSLATGYAGELFF | TGTGCCAGCAGCTTAGCGACAGGGTACGCCGGGGAGCTGTTTTTT
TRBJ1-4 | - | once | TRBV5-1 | CASSLFGGDGEKLFF | TGCGCCAGCAGCTTGTTTGGAGGGGATGGTGAAAAACTGTTTTTT
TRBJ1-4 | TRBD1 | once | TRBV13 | CASSFGPGTGRNEKLFF | TGTGCCAGCAGCTTCGGTCCCGGGACAGGACGGAATGAAAAACTGTTTTTT
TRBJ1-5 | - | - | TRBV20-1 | CSASRGVSKPQHF | TGCAGTGCCAGTCGAGGAGTCAGTAAGCCCCAGCATTTT
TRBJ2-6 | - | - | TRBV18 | CASGGGRSGANVLTF | TGTGCCAGCGGAGGGGGCCGCTCTGGGGCCAACGTCCTGACTTTC
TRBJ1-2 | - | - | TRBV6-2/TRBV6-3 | CASTYSAQGMSYTF | TGTGCCAGCACTTACTCCGCGCAGGGGATGAGCTACACCTTC
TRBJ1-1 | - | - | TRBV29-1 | CSVEKGVDTEAFF | TGCAGCGTTGAAAAGGGGGTGGACACTGAAGCTTTCTTT
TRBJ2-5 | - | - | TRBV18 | CASSPSTRRETQYF | TGTGCCAGCTCACCAAGTACTAGGCGGGAGACCCAGTACTTC
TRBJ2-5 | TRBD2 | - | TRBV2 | CASGGTSGAQETQYF | TGTGCCAGTGGAGGGACTAGCGGGGCTCAAGAGACCCAGTACTTC
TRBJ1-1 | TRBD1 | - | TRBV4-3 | CASSRRMDRGFRF | TGCGCCAGCAGCCGCCGCATGGACAGGGGGTTTCGGTTT
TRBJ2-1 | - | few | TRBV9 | CASSAGNRVDEQFF | TGTGCCAGCAGCGCGGGGAACAGGGTAGATGAGCAGTTCTTC
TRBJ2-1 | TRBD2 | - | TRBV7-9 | CASSFGRGGPGNEQFF | TGTGCCAGCAGCTTTGGGCGGGGGGGCCCTGGCAATGAGCAGTTCTTC